This TCR beta chain was recorded in a study of CD8+ T cells in alopecia areata. Findings and limits, study-wide: There was only one nonresponder, so it was unclear how baseline CD8+ expansion relates to response.

Described treatment: oral pan-JAK inhibitor, 5-10 mg twice daily. Extraction of RNA preceded its reverse transcription into cDNA, which served as the sequencing template. Sequenced by immunoSEQ multiplex PCR; TCRdb stores in-frame clones only, minus some. The data contain 150,000 to 200,000 clones, around 64% of them singletons. With regard to this clone: Its antigen is unidentified.

The CDR3 is 15 residues long. The germline gives CDR1 KGHSH, CDR2 LQKENI. V was clipped by 3 bases and J by 5 bases; unmatched bases: 7. The material sequenced was CD4+ T cells sorted from blood, taken between weeks 49 and 50, from a patient treated with tofacitinib. The V gene is TRBV18, the J gene TRBJ1-2, with TRBD1 matching 9 bases. The clonotype was recovered from a human donor with alopecia areata. CDR3 in amino acids: CASSPRTGDPYGYTF. CDR3 DNA: TGTGCCAGCTCACCTCGGACAGGGGATCCTTATGGCTACACCTTC.